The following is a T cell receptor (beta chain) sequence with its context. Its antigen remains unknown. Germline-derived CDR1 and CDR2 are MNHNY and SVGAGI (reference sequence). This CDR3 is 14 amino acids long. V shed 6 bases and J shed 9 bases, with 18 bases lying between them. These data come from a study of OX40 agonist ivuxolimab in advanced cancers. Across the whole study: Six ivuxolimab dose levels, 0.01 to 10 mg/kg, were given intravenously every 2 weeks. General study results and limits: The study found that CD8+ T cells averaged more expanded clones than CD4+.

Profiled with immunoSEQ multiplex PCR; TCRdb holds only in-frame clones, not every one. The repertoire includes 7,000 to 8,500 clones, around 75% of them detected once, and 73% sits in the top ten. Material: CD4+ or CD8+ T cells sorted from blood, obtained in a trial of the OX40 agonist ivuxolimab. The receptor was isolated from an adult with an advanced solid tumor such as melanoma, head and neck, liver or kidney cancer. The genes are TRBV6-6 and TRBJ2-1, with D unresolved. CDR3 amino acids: CASSSGPELGEQFF. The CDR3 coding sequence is TGTGCCAGCAGCTCTGGACCTGAACTCGGTGAGCAGTTCTTC.